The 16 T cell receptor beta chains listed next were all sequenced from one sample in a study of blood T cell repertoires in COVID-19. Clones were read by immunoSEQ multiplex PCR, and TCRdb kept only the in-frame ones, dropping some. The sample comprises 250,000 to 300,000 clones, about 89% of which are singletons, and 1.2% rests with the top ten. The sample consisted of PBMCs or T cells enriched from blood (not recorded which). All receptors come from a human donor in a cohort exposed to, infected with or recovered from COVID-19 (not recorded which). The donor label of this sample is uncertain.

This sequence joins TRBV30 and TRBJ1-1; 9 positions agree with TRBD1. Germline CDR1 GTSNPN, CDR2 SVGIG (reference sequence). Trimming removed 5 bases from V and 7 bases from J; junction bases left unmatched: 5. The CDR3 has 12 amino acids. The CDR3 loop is CAWGTGMGEAFF. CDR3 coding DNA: TGTGCCTGGGGGACAGGGATGGGTGAAGCTTTCTTT.

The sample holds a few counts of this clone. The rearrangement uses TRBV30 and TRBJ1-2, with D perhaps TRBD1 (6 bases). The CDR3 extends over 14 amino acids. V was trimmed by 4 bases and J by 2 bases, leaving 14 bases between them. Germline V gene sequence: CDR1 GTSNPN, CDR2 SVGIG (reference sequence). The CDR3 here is CAWTLDSFNYGYTF. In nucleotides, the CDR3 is TGTGCCTGGACCCTGGACAGTTTCAACTATGGCTACACCTTC.

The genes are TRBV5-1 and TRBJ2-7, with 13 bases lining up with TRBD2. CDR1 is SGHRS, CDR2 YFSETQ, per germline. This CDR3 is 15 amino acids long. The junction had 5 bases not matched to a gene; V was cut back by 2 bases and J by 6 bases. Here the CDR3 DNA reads TGCGCCAGCAGCTTTGGACTAGCGGGGGTACTCGAGCAGTACTTC. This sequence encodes CASSFGLAGVLEQYF. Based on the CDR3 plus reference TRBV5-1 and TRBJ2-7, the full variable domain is KAGVTQTPRYLIKTRGQQVTLSCSPISGHRSVSWYQQTPGQGLQFLFEYFSETQRNKGNFPGRFSGRQFSNSRSEMNVSTLELGDSALYLCASSFGLAGVLEQYFGPGTRLTVT.

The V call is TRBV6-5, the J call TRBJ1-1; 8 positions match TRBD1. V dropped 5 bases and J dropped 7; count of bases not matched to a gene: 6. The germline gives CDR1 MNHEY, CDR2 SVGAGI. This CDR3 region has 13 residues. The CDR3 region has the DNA TGTGCCAGCAGTCTCCACAGGGGGGGTGAAGCTTTCTTT. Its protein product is CASSLHRGGEAFF.

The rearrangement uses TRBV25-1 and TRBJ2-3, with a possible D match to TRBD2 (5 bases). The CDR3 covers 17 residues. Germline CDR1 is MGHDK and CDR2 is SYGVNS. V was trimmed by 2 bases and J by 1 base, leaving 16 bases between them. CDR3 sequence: CASSETIGVGGTDTQYF. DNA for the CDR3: TGTGCCAGCAGTGAAACCATCGGGGTCGGCGGCACAGATACGCAGTATTTT.

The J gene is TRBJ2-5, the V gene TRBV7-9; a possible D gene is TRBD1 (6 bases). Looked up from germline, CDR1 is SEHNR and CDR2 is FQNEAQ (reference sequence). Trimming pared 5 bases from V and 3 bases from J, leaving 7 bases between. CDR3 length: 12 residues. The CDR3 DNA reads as TGTGCCAGCAGCCGGACAGAAGAGACCCAGTACTTC. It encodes CASSRTEETQYF.

CDR3 nucleotide sequence: TGTGCCAGCAGCTCCCCGGGGGGGGGAATCTCCTACGAGCAGTACTTC. Protein product: CASSSPGGGISYEQYF. The V call is TRBV9, the J call TRBJ2-7, with TRBD2 identical over 8 bases. J was trimmed by 0 bases and V by 4 bases; bases with no gene match: 9. The CDR3 is 16 residues long. Germline lookup yields CDR1 SGDLS and CDR2 YYNGEE.

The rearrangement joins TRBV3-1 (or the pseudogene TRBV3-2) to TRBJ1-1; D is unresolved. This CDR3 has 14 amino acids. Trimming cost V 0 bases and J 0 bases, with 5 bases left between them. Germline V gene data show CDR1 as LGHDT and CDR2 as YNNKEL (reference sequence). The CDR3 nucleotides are TGTGCCAGCAGCCAAGACACTTTGAACACTGAAGCTTTCTTT. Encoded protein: CASSQDTLNTEAFF.

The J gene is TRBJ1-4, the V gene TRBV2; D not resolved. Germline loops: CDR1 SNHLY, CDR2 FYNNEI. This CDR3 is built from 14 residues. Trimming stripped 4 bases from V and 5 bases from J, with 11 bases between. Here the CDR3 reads CASSARGVNEKLFF. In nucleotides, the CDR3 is TGTGCCAGCAGTGCTCGGGGAGTCAATGAAAAACTGTTTTTT.

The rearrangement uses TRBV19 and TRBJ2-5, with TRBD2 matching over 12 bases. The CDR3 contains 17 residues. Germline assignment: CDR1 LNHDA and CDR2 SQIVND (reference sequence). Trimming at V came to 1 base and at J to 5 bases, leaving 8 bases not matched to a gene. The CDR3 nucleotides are TGTGCCAGTAGTATAGGTCCTAGCGGGGGGGCCGGGGAGACCCAGTACTTC. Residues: CASSIGPSGGAGETQYF.

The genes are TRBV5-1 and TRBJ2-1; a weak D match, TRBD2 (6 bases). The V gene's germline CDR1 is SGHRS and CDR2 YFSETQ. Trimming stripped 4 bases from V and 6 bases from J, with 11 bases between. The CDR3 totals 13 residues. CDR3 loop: CASSTGLTNEQFF. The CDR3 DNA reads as TGCGCCAGCAGCACCGGACTAACCAATGAGCAGTTCTTC.

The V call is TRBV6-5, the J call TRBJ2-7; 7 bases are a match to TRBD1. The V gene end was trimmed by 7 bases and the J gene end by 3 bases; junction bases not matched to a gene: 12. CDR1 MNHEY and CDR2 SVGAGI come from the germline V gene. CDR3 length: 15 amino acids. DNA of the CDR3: TGTGCCAGCACCCCGTCCCGGGACAGACACTACGAGCAGTACTTC. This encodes CASTPSRDRHYEQYF.

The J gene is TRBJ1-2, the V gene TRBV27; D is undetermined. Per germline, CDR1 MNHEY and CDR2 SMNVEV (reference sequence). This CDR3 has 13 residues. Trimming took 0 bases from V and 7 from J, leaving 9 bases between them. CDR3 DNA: TGTGCCAGCAGTTTATCCACAGTGGGTGGCTACACCTTC. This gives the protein CASSLSTVGGYTF.

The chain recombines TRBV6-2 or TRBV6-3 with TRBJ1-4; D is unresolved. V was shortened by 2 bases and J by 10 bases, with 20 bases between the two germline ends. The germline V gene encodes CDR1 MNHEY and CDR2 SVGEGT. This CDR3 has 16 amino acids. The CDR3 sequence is CASSYPPGRLDGKLFF. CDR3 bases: TGTGCCAGCAGTTACCCCCCCGGTAGACTCGACGGAAAACTGTTTTTT.

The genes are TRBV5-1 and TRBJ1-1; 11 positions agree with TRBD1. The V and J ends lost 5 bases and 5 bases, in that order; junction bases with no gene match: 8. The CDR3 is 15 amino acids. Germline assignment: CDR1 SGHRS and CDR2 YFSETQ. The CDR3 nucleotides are TGCGCCAGCAGACGGACAGGGGGCGCGTCAACTGAAGCTTTCTTT. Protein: CASRRTGGASTEAFF.

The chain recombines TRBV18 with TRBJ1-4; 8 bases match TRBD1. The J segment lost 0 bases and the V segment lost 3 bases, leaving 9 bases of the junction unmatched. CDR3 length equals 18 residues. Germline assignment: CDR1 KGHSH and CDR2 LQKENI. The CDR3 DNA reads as TGTGCCAGCTCACCTCGTCCCGGGACAGGAGCAACTAATGAAAAACTGTTTTTT. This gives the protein CASSPRPGTGATNEKLFF.